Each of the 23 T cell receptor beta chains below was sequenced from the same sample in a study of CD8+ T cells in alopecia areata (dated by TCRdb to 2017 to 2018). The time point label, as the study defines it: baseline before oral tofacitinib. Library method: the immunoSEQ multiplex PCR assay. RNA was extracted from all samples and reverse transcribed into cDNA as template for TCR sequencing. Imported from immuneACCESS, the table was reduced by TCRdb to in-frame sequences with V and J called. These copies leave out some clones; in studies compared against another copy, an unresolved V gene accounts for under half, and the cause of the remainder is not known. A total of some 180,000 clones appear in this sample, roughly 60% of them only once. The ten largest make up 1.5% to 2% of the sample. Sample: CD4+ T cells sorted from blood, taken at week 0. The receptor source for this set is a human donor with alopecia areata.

The CDR3 reads CASTFNNYGYTF. The CDR3 DNA sequence: TGTGCCAGTACTTTTAATAACTATGGCTACACCTTC. The J gene is TRBJ1-2, the V gene TRBV19, with no clear D. The CDR3 is 12 amino acids. Germline CDR1 reads LNHDA; CDR2 reads SQIVND (reference sequence). Trimming pared 7 bases from V and 1 base from J, leaving 7 bases between.

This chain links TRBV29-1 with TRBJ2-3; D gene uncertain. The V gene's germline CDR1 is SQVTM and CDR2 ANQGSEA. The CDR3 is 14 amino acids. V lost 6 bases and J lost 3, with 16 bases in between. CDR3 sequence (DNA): TGCAGCGTCGCCTTCGTCTTGGTAACAGATACGCAGTATTTT. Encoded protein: CSVAFVLVTDTQYF.

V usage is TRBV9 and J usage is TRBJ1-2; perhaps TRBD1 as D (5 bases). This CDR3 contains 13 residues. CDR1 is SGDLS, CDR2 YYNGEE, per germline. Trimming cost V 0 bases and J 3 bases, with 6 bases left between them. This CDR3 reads CASSVGRDYGYTF. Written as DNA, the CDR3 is TGTGCCAGCAGCGTAGGCAGGGACTATGGCTACACCTTC.

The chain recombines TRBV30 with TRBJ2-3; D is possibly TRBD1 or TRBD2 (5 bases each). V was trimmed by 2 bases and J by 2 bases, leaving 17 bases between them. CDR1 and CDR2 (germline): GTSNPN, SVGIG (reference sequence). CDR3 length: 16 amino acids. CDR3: CAWSKPGTRDTDTQYF. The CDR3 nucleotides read TGTGCCTGGAGTAAACCCGGGACGAGGGACACAGATACGCAGTATTTT. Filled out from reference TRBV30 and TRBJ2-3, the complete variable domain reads SQTIHQWPATLVQPVGSPLSLECTVEGTSNPNLYWYRQAAGRGLQLLFYSVGIGQISSEVPQNLSASRPQDRQFILSSKKLLLSDSGFYLCAWSKPGTRDTDTQYFGPGTRLTVL.

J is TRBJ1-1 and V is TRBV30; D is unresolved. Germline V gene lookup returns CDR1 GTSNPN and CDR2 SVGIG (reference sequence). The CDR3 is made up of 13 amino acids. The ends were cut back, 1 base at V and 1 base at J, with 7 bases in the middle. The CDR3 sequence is CAWSAQPNTEAFF. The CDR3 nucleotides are TGTGCCTGGAGTGCACAGCCGAACACTGAAGCTTTCTTT.

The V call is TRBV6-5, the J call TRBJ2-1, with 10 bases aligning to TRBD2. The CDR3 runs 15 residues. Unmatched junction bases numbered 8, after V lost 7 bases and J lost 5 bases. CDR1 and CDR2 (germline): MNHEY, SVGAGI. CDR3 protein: CASNLAGAVHNEQFF. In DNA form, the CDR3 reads TGTGCCAGCAACCTAGCGGGGGCCGTCCACAATGAGCAGTTCTTC.

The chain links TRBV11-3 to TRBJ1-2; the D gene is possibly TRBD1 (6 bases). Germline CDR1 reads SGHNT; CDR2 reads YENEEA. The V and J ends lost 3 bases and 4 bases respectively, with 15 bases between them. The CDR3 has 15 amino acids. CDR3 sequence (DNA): TGTGCCAGCAGCTTCGTCGGGCAGGGGAGCTATGGCTACACCTTC. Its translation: CASSFVGQGSYGYTF.

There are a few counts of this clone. The CDR3 spells CATSRDGAGPSEQYF. The CDR3 nucleotides are TGTGCCACCAGCAGAGATGGGGCAGGGCCTTCCGAGCAGTACTTC. The gene calls are TRBV15 and TRBJ2-7; the D gene is possibly TRBD1 (5 bases). Germline values: CDR1 LNHNV, CDR2 YYDKDF (reference sequence). CDR3 length: 15 amino acids. Trimming took off 0 bases at V and 6 bases at J, with 15 bases between the two ends.

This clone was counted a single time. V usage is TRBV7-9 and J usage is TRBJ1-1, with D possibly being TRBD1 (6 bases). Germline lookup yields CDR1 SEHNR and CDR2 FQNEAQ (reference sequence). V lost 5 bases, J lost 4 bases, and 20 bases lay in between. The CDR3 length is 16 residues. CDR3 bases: TGTGCCAGCAGCCACTATGGGGGGCTCGAGGCCACTGAAGCTTTCTTT. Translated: CASSHYGGLEATEAFF. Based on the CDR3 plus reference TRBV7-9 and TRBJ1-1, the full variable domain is DTGVSQNPRHKITKRGQNVTFRCDPISEHNRLYWYRQTLGQGPEFLTYFQNEAQLEKSRLLSDRFSAERPKGSFSTLEIQRTEQGDSAMYLCASSHYGGLEATEAFFGQGTRLTVV.

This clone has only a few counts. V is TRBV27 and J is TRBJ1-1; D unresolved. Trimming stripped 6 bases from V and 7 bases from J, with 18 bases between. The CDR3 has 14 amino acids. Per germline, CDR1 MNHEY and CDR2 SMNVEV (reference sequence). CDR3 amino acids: CASRFGGLGGEAFF. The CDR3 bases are TGTGCCAGCAGGTTTGGAGGACTGGGAGGTGAAGCTTTCTTT.

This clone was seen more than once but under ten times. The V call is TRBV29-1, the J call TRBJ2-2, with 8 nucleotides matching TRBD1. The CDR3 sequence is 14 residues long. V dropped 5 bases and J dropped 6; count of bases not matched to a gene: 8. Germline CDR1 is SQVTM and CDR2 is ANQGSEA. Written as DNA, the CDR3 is TGCAGCGTTCGGCAGGGGGCTTTAGCCGGGGAGCTGTTTTTT. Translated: CSVRQGALAGELFF.

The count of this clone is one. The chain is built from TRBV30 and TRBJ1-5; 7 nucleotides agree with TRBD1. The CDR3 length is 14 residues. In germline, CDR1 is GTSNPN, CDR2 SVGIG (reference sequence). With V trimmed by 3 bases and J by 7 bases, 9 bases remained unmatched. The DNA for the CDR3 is TGTGCCTGGAGCGGGGACAGACCCCAGCAGCCCCAGCATTTT. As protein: CAWSGDRPQQPQHF.

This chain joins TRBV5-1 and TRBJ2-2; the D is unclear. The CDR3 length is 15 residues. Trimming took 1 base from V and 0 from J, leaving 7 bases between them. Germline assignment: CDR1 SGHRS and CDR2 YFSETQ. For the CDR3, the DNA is TGCGCCAGCAGCTTGAGGCCCACGAACACCGGGGAGCTGTTTTTT. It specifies CASSLRPTNTGELFF.

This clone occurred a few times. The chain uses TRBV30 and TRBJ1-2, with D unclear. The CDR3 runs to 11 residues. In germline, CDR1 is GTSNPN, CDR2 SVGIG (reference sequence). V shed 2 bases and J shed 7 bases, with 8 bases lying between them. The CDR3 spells CAWSIGAGYTF. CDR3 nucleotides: TGTGCCTGGAGTATCGGTGCTGGCTACACCTTC.

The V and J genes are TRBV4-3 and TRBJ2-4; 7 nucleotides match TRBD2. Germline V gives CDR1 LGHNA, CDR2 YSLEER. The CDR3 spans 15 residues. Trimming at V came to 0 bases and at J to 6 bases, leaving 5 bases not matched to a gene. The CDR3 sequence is CASSQDHSGGNIQYF. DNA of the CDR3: TGCGCCAGCAGCCAAGATCATTCGGGGGGAAACATTCAGTACTTC.

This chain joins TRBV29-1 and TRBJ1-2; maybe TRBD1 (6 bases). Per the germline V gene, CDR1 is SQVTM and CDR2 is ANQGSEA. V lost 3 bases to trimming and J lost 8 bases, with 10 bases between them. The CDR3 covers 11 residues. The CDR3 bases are TGCAGCGTTGAGGGGGCAAAGGGCTACACCTTC. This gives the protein CSVEGAKGYTF.

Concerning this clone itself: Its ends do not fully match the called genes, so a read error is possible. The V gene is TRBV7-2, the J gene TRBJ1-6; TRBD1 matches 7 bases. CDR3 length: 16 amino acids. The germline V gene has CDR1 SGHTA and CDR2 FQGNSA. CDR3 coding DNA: TGCGCCAGCAGCCAAGATCGCGGGACAGTTAGTCGGGCCCTCCACTTT. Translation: CASSQDRGTVSRALHF.

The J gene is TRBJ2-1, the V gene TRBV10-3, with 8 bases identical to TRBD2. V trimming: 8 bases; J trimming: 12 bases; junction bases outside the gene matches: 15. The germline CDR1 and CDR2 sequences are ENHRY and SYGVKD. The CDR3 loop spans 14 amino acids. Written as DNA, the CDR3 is TGTGCCATCGGCGCAGCGGGGGCCTTATTGGGGCAGTTCTTC. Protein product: CAIGAAGALLGQFF.

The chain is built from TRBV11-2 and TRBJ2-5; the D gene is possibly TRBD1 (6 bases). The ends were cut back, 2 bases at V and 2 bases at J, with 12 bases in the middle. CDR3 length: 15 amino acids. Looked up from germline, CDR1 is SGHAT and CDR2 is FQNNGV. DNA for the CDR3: TGTGCCAGCAGCTTATTTTCGACAGGTCAAGAGACCCAGTACTTC. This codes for CASSLFSTGQETQYF.

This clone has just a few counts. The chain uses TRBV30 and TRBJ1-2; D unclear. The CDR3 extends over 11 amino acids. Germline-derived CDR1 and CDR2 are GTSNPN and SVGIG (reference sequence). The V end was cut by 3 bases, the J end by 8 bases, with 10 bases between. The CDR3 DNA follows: TGTGCCTGGAGAAAGGTGGGGGGCTACACCTTC. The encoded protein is CAWRKVGGYTF.

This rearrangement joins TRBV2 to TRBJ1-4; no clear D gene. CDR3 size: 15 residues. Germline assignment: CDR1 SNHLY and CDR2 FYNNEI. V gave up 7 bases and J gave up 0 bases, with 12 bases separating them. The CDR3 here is CASTTAVATNEKLFF. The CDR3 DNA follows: TGTGCCAGCACCACAGCAGTTGCAACTAATGAAAAACTGTTTTTT.

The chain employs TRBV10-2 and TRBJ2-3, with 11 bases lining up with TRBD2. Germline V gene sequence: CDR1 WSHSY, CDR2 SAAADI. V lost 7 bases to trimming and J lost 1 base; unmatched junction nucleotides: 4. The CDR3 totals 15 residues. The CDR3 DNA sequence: TGCGCCAGCATTCTGACTAGCGGGGGCACAGATACGCAGTATTTT. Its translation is CASILTSGGTDTQYF.

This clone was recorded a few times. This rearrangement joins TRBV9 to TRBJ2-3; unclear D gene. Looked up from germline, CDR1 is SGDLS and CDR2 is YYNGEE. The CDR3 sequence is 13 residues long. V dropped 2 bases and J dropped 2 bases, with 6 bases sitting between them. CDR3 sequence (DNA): TGTGCCAGCAGCGTTTCAGCCACAGATACGCAGTATTTT. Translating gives CASSVSATDTQYF.